Shown below are 25 T cell receptor beta chains from a single sample sequenced in a study of a mutant IDH1 vaccine in newly diagnosed glioma. Repertoires were generated with immunoSEQ multiplex PCR, while TCRdb's copy carries only in-frame clones and drops some. The table shows about 86,000 clones, with almost 85% occurring only once. Time point denoted: week 23, last vaccination. Doses of 300 ug of mutant IDH1 20-mer peptide were given with topical imiquimod. Their antigens remain unidentified. The source was PBMCs, collected from a glioma patient whose treatment included an IDH1 peptide vaccine. Receptors were obtained from a man between 25 and 39 years old with glioma. Some clones in this sample may be carry-over from other donors' samples.

The gene calls are TRBV5-6 and TRBJ2-3, with D possibly being TRBD1 (5 bases). CDR1 is SGHDT and CDR2 is YYEEEE in the germline V gene. CDR3 length: 13 amino acids. V shed 0 bases and J shed 5 bases, with 7 bases lying between them. CDR3 DNA sequence: TGTGCCAGCAGCTTGGGGCAGGGAGATACGCAGTATTTT. It is translated as CASSLGQGDTQYF.

A few counts support this clone. The chain recombines TRBV29-1 with TRBJ1-1; D unclear. This CDR3 is built from 12 residues. Trimming stripped 4 bases from V and 0 bases from J, with 6 bases between. Germline assignment: CDR1 SQVTM and CDR2 ANQGSEA. The chain's CDR3 is CSVGPMNTEAFF. In nucleotides, the CDR3 is TGCAGCGTTGGCCCGATGAACACTGAAGCTTTCTTT.

This clone was observed once. V usage is TRBV6-4 and J usage is TRBJ2-5, with D hard to call. The CDR3 covers 10 residues. V lost 9 bases and J lost 4, with 6 bases in between. Germline V gives CDR1 MRHNA, CDR2 SNTAGT. The CDR3 DNA follows: TGTGCCAGGCGGTTAGAGACCCAGTACTTC. The encoded protein is CARRLETQYF.

The genes are TRBV4-2 and TRBJ2-1; D remains ambiguous. Trimming took off 7 bases at V and 1 base at J, with 20 bases between the two ends. CDR3 length equals 17 residues. Germline values: CDR1 LGHNA, CDR2 YNFKEQ. CDR3 protein: CASTPELSSPSYNEQFF. As DNA, the CDR3 is TGTGCCAGCACCCCGGAACTTAGCTCCCCTTCCTACAATGAGCAGTTCTTC.

The rearrangement links TRBV5-1 to TRBJ2-3, with 8 bases aligning to TRBD1. V shed 4 bases and J 2 bases; nucleotides not matched to a gene: 9. Germline-derived CDR1 and CDR2 are SGHRS and YFSETQ. The CDR3 extends over 16 amino acids. CDR3 sequence reads: CASSPRTGRNTDTQYF. Here the CDR3 DNA reads TGCGCCAGCAGCCCACGGACAGGGCGAAACACAGATACGCAGTATTTT.

This clone was found once. This rearrangement joins TRBV4-3 to TRBJ1-1; D unclear. Germline loops: CDR1 LGHNA, CDR2 YSLEER. The CDR3 covers 16 residues. The germline V and J ends were trimmed by 0 bases and 0 bases, with 11 bases remaining between them. The CDR3 reads CASSQDKNLLNTEAFF. CDR3 coding DNA: TGCGCCAGCAGCCAAGATAAGAACCTCCTGAACACTGAAGCTTTCTTT.

V is TRBV5-8 and J is TRBJ1-1; the match to TRBD1 covers 9 bases. The V gene's germline CDR1 is SGHTS and CDR2 YDEGEE. V was pared by 3 bases and J by 5 bases, with 2 bases of the junction left unmatched. This CDR3 is 13 amino acids long. This CDR3 is CASSYDRGTEAFF. The CDR3 coding sequence is TGTGCCAGCAGCTATGACAGGGGGACTGAAGCTTTCTTT.

This clone is a singleton in its sample. This chain connects TRBV4-2 to TRBJ1-6; D is possibly TRBD1 (6 bases). CDR3 length equals 15 residues. V lost 8 bases, J lost 8 bases, and 19 bases lay in between. Looked up from germline, CDR1 is LGHNA and CDR2 is YNFKEQ. CDR3 residues: CASGDTGFVDSPLHF. Here the CDR3 DNA reads TGTGCCAGCGGAGATACAGGGTTCGTGGATTCACCCCTCCACTTT.

The rearrangement links TRBV11-1 to TRBJ2-6; 9 nucleotides align to TRBD1. CDR3 length: 17 amino acids. Germline values: CDR1 SGHAT, CDR2 FQDESV (reference sequence). V was pared by 5 bases and J by 3 bases, with 8 bases of the junction left unmatched. In DNA, the CDR3 is TGTGCCAGCAGCCGGAGCGGGACAGGGCGTGGGGCCAACGTCCTGACTTTC. Amino acid sequence: CASSRSGTGRGANVLTF.

The DNA for the CDR3 is TGCGCCAGCAGCCTTCGGACAGGGGAGGATACGCAGTATTTT. Translating gives CASSLRTGEDTQYF. The rearrangement uses TRBV5-1 and TRBJ2-3; TRBD1 aligns across 9 bases. This CDR3 is built from 14 residues. Germline values: CDR1 SGHRS, CDR2 YFSETQ. Germline trimming cut 4 bases from V and 6 bases from J; bases unmatched to any gene: 6.

V is TRBV5-1 and J is TRBJ1-2; D call uncertain. The CDR3 runs 15 residues. V was trimmed by 1 base and J by 6 bases, leaving 16 bases between them. From germline, CDR1 is SGHRS and CDR2 YFSETQ. The CDR3 coding sequence is TGCGCCAGCAGCTTGCGGTACGAGGACCTACATGGCTACACCTTC. Protein sequence: CASSLRYEDLHGYTF.

The rearrangement uses TRBV2 and TRBJ1-4; a weak D match, TRBD1 (5 bases). The CDR3 is 11 amino acids. The V gene's germline CDR1 is SNHLY and CDR2 FYNNEI. V lost 7 bases and J 12 bases, leaving 12 bases between the germline ends. The CDR3 DNA is TGTGCCAGCACTTTAGGCAGGGAACTGTTTTTT. This translates into CASTLGRELFF. Full variable domain (rest looked up from reference TRBV2 and TRBJ1-4): EPEVTQTPSHQVTQMGQEVILRCVPISNHLYFYWYRQILGQKVEFLVSFYNNEISEKSEIFDDQFSVERPDGSNFTLKIRSTKLEDSAMYFCASTLGRELFFGSGTQLSVL.

The chain has TRBV5-4 and TRBJ1-2; 8 bases align to TRBD1. The germline V gene has CDR1 SGHNT and CDR2 YYREEE (reference sequence). The CDR3 totals 15 residues. Trimming cost V 4 bases and J 3 bases; bases outside gene matches: 8. CDR3 DNA sequence: TGTGCCAGCAGCCTCGGACAGGGCAACTACTATGGCTACACCTTC. Encoded protein: CASSLGQGNYYGYTF. The variable domain in full, with the rest retrieved from reference TRBV5-4 and TRBJ1-2, is ETGVTQSPTHLIKTRGQQVTLRCSSQSGHNTVSWYQQALGQGPQFIFQYYREEENGRGNFPPRFSGLQFPNYSSELNVNALELDDSALYLCASSLGQGNYYGYTFGSGTRLTVV.

The genes are TRBV7-8 and TRBJ2-3, with TRBD2 matching 8 bases. The germline CDR1 and CDR2 sequences are SGHVS and FQNEAQ. V was pared by 2 bases and J by 1 base, with 11 bases of the junction left unmatched. The CDR3 consists of 18 residues. The CDR3 sequence: CASSLYRLGLARTDTQYF. For the CDR3, the DNA is TGTGCCAGCAGCTTATACAGATTAGGACTAGCCCGCACAGATACGCAGTATTTT. The full variable domain, its missing parts supplied by reference TRBV7-8 and TRBJ2-3, is GAGVSQSPRYKVAKRGQDVALRCDPISGHVSLFWYQQALGQGPEFLTYFQNEAQLDKSGLPSDRFFAERPEGSVSTLKIQRTQQEDSAVYLCASSLYRLGLARTDTQYFGPGTRLTVL.

The chain links TRBV9 to TRBJ2-7; TRBD2 might be the D (5 bases). The CDR3 totals 14 residues. The ends were cut back, 4 bases at V and 0 bases at J, with 11 bases in the middle. In germline, CDR1 is SGDLS, CDR2 YYNGEE. The CDR3 DNA follows: TGTGCCAGCAGCACTGGGAGCTTCTCCTACGAGCAGTACTTC. Its protein is CASSTGSFSYEQYF.

V gene TRBV2 combines with J gene TRBJ2-7; 8 bases fit TRBD1. This CDR3 has 14 residues. The V gene's germline CDR1 is SNHLY and CDR2 FYNNEI. Trimming cost V 4 bases and J 6 bases; bases outside gene matches: 8. The DNA of the CDR3 is TGTGCCAGCAGTGGCGCCGGGGACAGGCGCGAGCAGTACTTC. This encodes CASSGAGDRREQYF.

The chain carries TRBV20-1 and TRBJ1-2; D is undetermined. V lost 6 bases, J lost 4 bases, and 6 bases lay in between. Germline lookup yields CDR1 DFQATT and CDR2 SNEGSKA (reference sequence). The CDR3 extends over 10 amino acids. The CDR3 DNA follows: TGCAGTGCCGATCTCTATGGCTACACCTTC. It yields the protein CSADLYGYTF.

The chain recombines TRBV28 with TRBJ2-3, with D maybe TRBD1 (6 bases). The CDR3 is 17 residues long. CDR1 MDHEN and CDR2 SYDVKM come from the germline V gene. V shed 1 base and J shed 4 bases, with 18 bases lying between them. The CDR3 protein is CASSLYRDAWGADTQYF. The CDR3 DNA is TGTGCCAGCAGTTTATACAGGGACGCTTGGGGTGCAGATACGCAGTATTTT.

The chain is built from TRBV6-1 and TRBJ1-4; D call uncertain. V was cut by 8 bases and J by 8 bases, with 12 bases left in between. The CDR3 runs 12 residues. Germline V gene sequence: CDR1 MNHNS, CDR2 SASEGT. CDR3 nucleotide sequence: TGTGCCAGCGGCCTGGGAGAAGAAAAACTGTTTTTT. It encodes CASGLGEEKLFF.

The chain has TRBV14 and TRBJ1-2; D is uncertain. The V end lost 2 bases, the J end lost 4 bases, and 14 bases lay between the germline ends. The V gene's germline CDR1 is SGHDN and CDR2 FVKESK. The CDR3 is 15 amino acids. The CDR3 DNA reads TGTGCCAGCAGCCAAAGTGGCCCAGGAATCTATGGCTACACCTTC. Encoded protein: CASSQSGPGIYGYTF.

This clone was seen once. At one end the junction does not follow the germline gene, possibly because of a read error. The rearrangement joins TRBV4-1 to TRBJ1-3; unclear D gene. The CDR3 covers 16 residues. From germline, CDR1 is MGHRA and CDR2 YSYEKL. The CDR3 region is CASSQEGRRSSNAIYF. CDR3 in DNA: TGCGCCAGCAGCCAAGAAGGTAGGCGGTCATCAAACGCCATATATTTT.

The genes are TRBV4-2 and TRBJ1-1; perhaps TRBD1 as D (5 bases). The CDR3 runs to 16 residues. Germline CDR1 is LGHNA and CDR2 is YNFKEQ. Deletions cut 4 bases from V and 1 base from J, with 16 bases between. The DNA for the CDR3 is TGTGCCAGCAGCCGCCAGGGTGGTGGAACGAACACTGAAGCTTTCTTT. It codes for CASSRQGGGTNTEAFF.

CDR3 region: CATRPSGSYTGELFF. The CDR3 DNA is TGTGCCACAAGACCATCAGGGAGCTACACCGGGGAGCTGTTTTTT. The rearrangement joins TRBV15 to TRBJ2-2; D may be TRBD1 or TRBD2 (5 bases each). Per germline, CDR1 LNHNV and CDR2 YYDKDF (reference sequence). V was shortened by 9 bases and J by 3 bases, with 17 bases between the two germline ends. The CDR3 sequence is 15 residues long.

This clone was picked up one time. This chain joins TRBV2 and TRBJ1-5, with 7 bases lining up with TRBD1. The CDR3 extends over 15 amino acids. In germline, CDR1 is SNHLY, CDR2 FYNNEI. Germline trimming cut 7 bases from V and 0 bases from J; bases unmatched to any gene: 6. The CDR3 coding sequence is TGTGCCAGCACCCCACAGGGGTATAGCAATCAGCCCCAGCATTTT. This translates into CASTPQGYSNQPQHF.

The rearrangement uses TRBV2 and TRBJ1-3, with TRBD1 as a possible D gene (5 bases). Trimming shortened V by 2 bases and J by 2 bases, and 13 bases separated the two germline ends. This CDR3 is 16 amino acids long. Germline values: CDR1 SNHLY, CDR2 FYNNEI. CDR3 in DNA: TGTGCCAGCAGTGAATCCCCGGGGGAAGCTGGAAACACCATATATTTT. This translates into CASSESPGEAGNTIYF. Complete variable domain (other parts from reference TRBV2 and TRBJ1-3): EPEVTQTPSHQVTQMGQEVILRCVPISNHLYFYWYRQILGQKVEFLVSFYNNEISEKSEIFDDQFSVERPDGSNFTLKIRSTKLEDSAMYFCASSESPGEAGNTIYFGEGSWLTVV.